A single TCR beta chain is shown here with its context. What it recognizes is unknown. The data originate from a study of cytomegalovirus exposure and HLA in healthy donors. Germline V CDR1 and CDR2: SQVTM, ANQGSEA. V dropped 6 bases and J dropped 0 bases, with 8 bases sitting between them. The length of the CDR3 is 12 residues. The PCR ran on 60 Vbeta and 13 Jbeta primers. Using immunoSEQ multiplex PCR, the repertoire was profiled, and TCRdb retains in-frame clones only, with some absent. The sample contains roughly 160,000 clones, approximately 80% of which appear only once. The study's findings and limits: The study flagged some 170 TCR beta chains as cytomegalovirus-associated. CMV serostatus stood as the only immune exposure information on hand. TCR beta chain V- and J-gene trimming was linked, in a later analysis, to a missense variant in DCLRE1C. The authors considered a cluster of highly shared sequence variants likely to be a sequencing artifact.

This chain links TRBV29-1 with TRBJ1-2; D is undetermined. The specimen was PBMCs. This TCR was sampled from a woman in her forties or fifties in good health and CMV-seropositive. The CDR3 is CSVGIANYGYTF. The CDR3 DNA reads TGCAGCGTCGGTATAGCTAACTATGGCTACACCTTC.